These 30 T cell receptor beta chains came from one sample sequenced in a study of CD8 T cells in ankylosing spondylitis. TCRdb used MiXCR to reprocess the 5' RACE reads, holding one entry per CDR3 protein. The sample records about 240,000 distinct CDR3 sequences, 9.5% to 12% being singletons. Material: blood, either unsorted or a sorted T cell fraction (not recorded which). The receptors derive from a male donor with ankylosing spondylitis or in good health (not recorded which).

This clonotype occurred many times. The V gene is TRBV5-1, the J gene TRBJ1-1; D unclear. CDR1 is SGHRS and CDR2 is YFSETQ in the germline V gene. This CDR3 has 15 amino acids. The V end lost 0 bases, the J end lost 0 bases, and 9 bases lay between the germline ends. CDR3 residues: CASSLVAQMNTEAFF. The CDR3 nucleotides are TGCGCCAGCAGCTTGGTGGCTCAGATGAACACTGAAGCTTTCTTT.

The gene calls are TRBV9 and TRBJ2-5; 8 bases match TRBD2. V gave up 0 bases and J gave up 1 base; unmatched junction bases: 11. Germline V lookup: CDR1 SGDLS, CDR2 YYNGEE. The CDR3 consists of 18 residues. This CDR3 reads CASSVGGAGDGFQETQYF. In nucleotides, the CDR3 is TGTGCCAGCAGCGTAGGAGGAGCGGGGGACGGTTTCCAAGAGACCCAGTACTTC.

This clonotype was counted at least ten times. The chain links TRBV20-1 to TRBJ2-1; TRBD2 aligns across 8 bases. CDR1 is DFQATT and CDR2 is SNEGSKA in the germline V gene (reference sequence). V shed 5 bases and J 0 bases; nucleotides not matched to a gene: 6. This CDR3 has 15 amino acids. CDR3 amino acids: CSALMGTSSYNEQFF. The CDR3 DNA sequence: TGCAGTGCTCTCATGGGGACTAGCTCCTACAATGAGCAGTTCTTC.

The sample holds many counts of this clonotype. V gene TRBV20-1 combines with J gene TRBJ2-4, with a weak D call TRBD1 (6 bases). V lost 3 bases and J 5 bases, leaving 11 bases between the germline ends. Germline V gene lookup returns CDR1 DFQATT and CDR2 SNEGSKA (reference sequence). The CDR3 covers 13 residues. Here the CDR3 reads CSARGHLQNIQYF. In nucleotides, the CDR3 is TGCAGTGCTAGGGGACACCTCCAAAACATTCAGTACTTC.

This clonotype was recorded many times. V gene TRBV2 combines with J gene TRBJ1-1; possibly TRBD1 for D (5 bases). The V and J ends lost 2 bases and 1 base respectively, with 8 bases between them. The CDR3 runs to 14 residues. Germline assignment: CDR1 SNHLY and CDR2 FYNNEI. The CDR3 loop reads CASSERQTNTEAFF. In DNA, the CDR3 is TGTGCCAGCAGTGAAAGACAGACGAACACTGAAGCTTTCTTT. Using reference TRBV2 and TRBJ1-1 for the parts outside the CDR3, the full variable domain is EPEVTQTPSHQVTQMGQEVILRCVPISNHLYFYWYRQILGQKVEFLVSFYNNEISEKSEIFDDQFSVERPDGSNFTLKIRSTKLEDSAMYFCASSERQTNTEAFFGQGTRLTVV.

This clonotype was seen ten or more times. The chain is built from TRBV20-1 and TRBJ2-1; 10 bases are a match to TRBD2. The J segment lost 5 bases and the V segment lost 3 bases, leaving 4 bases of the junction unmatched. The germline CDR1 and CDR2 sequences are DFQATT and SNEGSKA (reference sequence). CDR3 length: 14 amino acids. In DNA form, the CDR3 reads TGCAGTGCTAGGCTAGCGGGAGAGAACAATGAGCAGTTCTTC. Translation gives CSARLAGENNEQFF.

V and J are TRBV28 and TRBJ2-1; a weak D match, TRBD2 (5 bases). The germline V gene has CDR1 MDHEN and CDR2 SYDVKM. The CDR3 has 14 residues. V was shortened by 2 bases and J by 5 bases, with 10 bases between the two germline ends. This CDR3 reads CASSLPGFNNEQFF. The CDR3 DNA sequence: TGTGCCAGCAGTTTACCGGGATTCAACAATGAGCAGTTCTTC.

A remark on this clonotype: Possible read error: a much larger clone is one base away. The chain carries TRBV10-2 and TRBJ2-7; D might be TRBD1 (7 bases). The germline V gene has CDR1 WSHSY and CDR2 SAAADI. The CDR3 covers 14 residues. The CDR3: CVSSGAGGPYEQYF. DNA of the CDR3: TGCGTCAGCAGTGGGGCAGGGGGGCCCTACGAGCAGTACTTC.

In this sample, this clonotype turned up a few times. This chain connects TRBV7-3 to TRBJ2-2, with D possibly called TRBD1 or TRBD2 (5 bases each). The germline V and J ends were trimmed by 5 bases and 5 bases, with 18 bases remaining between them. The CDR3 loop spans 16 amino acids. Germline lookup yields CDR1 SGHTA and CDR2 FQGTGA. Here the CDR3 DNA reads TGTGCCAGCAGCATAAGCGGCCAGGGCGGGACCGGGGAGCTGTTTTTT. Translated, it gives CASSISGQGGTGELFF.

This clonotype was observed many times. V gene TRBV20-1 combines with J gene TRBJ2-5; tentatively, D is TRBD2 (6 bases). Germline V CDR1 and CDR2: DFQATT, SNEGSKA (reference sequence). Deletions cut 0 bases from V and 1 base from J, with 15 bases between. The CDR3 is made up of 16 amino acids. In DNA form, the CDR3 reads TGCAGTGCTAGAGATCATTCCAGCGGGCCCCAAGAGACCCAGTACTTC. This codes for CSARDHSSGPQETQYF.

Ten or more counts support this clonotype. The chain uses TRBV20-1 and TRBJ1-1; D uncertain. The CDR3 is 13 residues long. V was shortened by 2 bases and J by 5 bases, with 12 bases between the two germline ends. Germline-derived CDR1 and CDR2 are DFQATT and SNEGSKA (reference sequence). CDR3 nucleotides: TGCAGTGCTAGAAAGGGCTTGGGAACTGAAGCTTTCTTT. This encodes CSARKGLGTEAFF.

Many counts were recorded for this clonotype. The rearrangement uses TRBV15 and TRBJ2-3; D not resolved. V lost 1 base and J lost 7, with 18 bases in between. CDR3 size: 16 residues. Germline V CDR1 and CDR2: LNHNV, YYDKDF (reference sequence). The CDR3 nucleotides are TGTGCCACCAGCAGAGGGGATTGGGAACCAGCCAATACGCAGTATTTT. This gives the protein CATSRGDWEPANTQYF.

This clonotype was counted only a few times. The chain couples TRBV5-1 to TRBJ2-1; D is unresolved. CDR1 and CDR2 (germline): SGHRS, YFSETQ. V was shortened by 0 bases and J by 6 bases, with 10 bases between the two germline ends. This CDR3 region has 14 residues. The CDR3 region has the DNA TGCGCCAGCAGCTTGGGGCCAGTGGGCAATGAGCAGTTCTTC. This sequence encodes CASSLGPVGNEQFF.

This clonotype was seen many times. V is TRBV5-1 and J is TRBJ2-3, with D perhaps being TRBD1 or TRBD2 (6 bases each). Per the germline V gene, CDR1 is SGHRS and CDR2 is YFSETQ. CDR3 size: 13 residues. Trimming pared 5 bases from V and 5 bases from J, leaving 12 bases between. This CDR3 reads CASRTGAVDTQYF. The CDR3 nucleotides read TGCGCCAGCAGGACGGGGGCTGTAGATACGCAGTATTTT.

Many counts were recorded for this clonotype. The V gene is TRBV12-3 or TRBV12-4, the J gene TRBJ1-5; tentatively, D is TRBD1 (6 bases). Deletions cut 2 bases from V and 6 bases from J, with 8 bases between. There are 13 residues in the CDR3. The CDR3 reads CASSLRGGQPQHF. The CDR3 bases are TGTGCCAGCAGTTTAAGGGGGGGTCAGCCCCAGCATTTT.

The chain joins TRBV20-1 to TRBJ1-2; perhaps TRBD1 as D (5 bases). CDR3 size: 15 residues. V lost 5 bases and J 1 base, leaving 17 bases between the germline ends. Germline V gene sequence: CDR1 DFQATT, CDR2 SNEGSKA (reference sequence). CDR3 in amino acids: CSAYYAGGDNYGYTF. CDR3 DNA: TGCAGTGCTTACTACGCCGGAGGGGATAACTATGGCTACACCTTC.

This clonotype was detected ten times or more. This chain connects TRBV20-1 to TRBJ1-3; tentative D call: TRBD1 (5 bases). V was cut by 0 bases and J by 0 bases, with 9 bases left in between. The V gene's germline CDR1 is DFQATT and CDR2 SNEGSKA (reference sequence). The CDR3 consists of 15 residues. DNA of the CDR3: TGCAGTGCTAGAGATTGGGGCACCTCTGGAAACACCATATATTTT. It specifies CSARDWGTSGNTIYF.

This clonotype has at least ten counts. This rearrangement joins TRBV5-1 to TRBJ2-3; D is perhaps TRBD1 (5 bases). The germline CDR1 and CDR2 sequences are SGHRS and YFSETQ. V was cut by 4 bases and J by 4 bases, with 16 bases left in between. This CDR3 has 15 residues. CDR3 loop: CASSRLRQGSDTQYF. CDR3 DNA: TGCGCCAGCAGCCGCCTCCGGCAGGGCTCAGATACGCAGTATTTT.

The chain recombines TRBV4-1 with TRBJ2-7; D gene unclear. Germline V lookup: CDR1 MGHRA, CDR2 YSYEKL. This CDR3 has 13 amino acids. The ends were cut back, 0 bases at V and 1 base at J, with 4 bases in the middle. CDR3 sequence reads: CASSQDRSYEQYF. The CDR3 coding sequence is TGCGCCAGCAGCCAAGACCGATCCTACGAGCAGTACTTC.

The table lists this clonotype with many counts. This sequence joins TRBV28 and TRBJ2-1; D not resolved. V lost 5 bases to trimming and J lost 4 bases, with 18 bases between them. This CDR3 has 16 amino acids. CDR1 is MDHEN, CDR2 SYDVKM, per germline. The CDR3 coding sequence is TGTGCCAGCAGTCCGCCTTTTATCACCCAATACAATGAGCAGTTCTTC. It codes for CASSPPFITQYNEQFF.

The chain has TRBV5-1 and TRBJ2-7; D could derive from TRBD1 or TRBD2 (5 bases each). The V end lost 1 base, the J end lost 6 bases, and 11 bases lay between the germline ends. This CDR3 has 13 residues. CDR1 SGHRS and CDR2 YFSETQ come from the germline V gene. The CDR3 DNA is TGCGCCAGCAGCTTGTTCAAGGGACCCGAGCAGTACTTC. Encoded protein: CASSLFKGPEQYF. Drawing the rest from reference TRBV5-1 and TRBJ2-7, the complete variable domain is KAGVTQTPRYLIKTRGQQVTLSCSPISGHRSVSWYQQTPGQGLQFLFEYFSETQRNKGNFPGRFSGRQFSNSRSEMNVSTLELGDSALYLCASSLFKGPEQYFGPGTRLTVT.

This clonotype has at least ten counts. The chain has TRBV29-1 and TRBJ1-5; D ambiguous. Germline V lookup: CDR1 SQVTM, CDR2 ANQGSEA. This CDR3 region has 9 residues. The V and J ends lost 4 bases and 9 bases respectively, with 4 bases between them. CDR3 amino acids: CSVVLPQHF. CDR3 coding DNA: TGCAGCGTTGTTCTGCCCCAGCATTTT.

This clonotype was detected only a few times. V gene TRBV25-1 combines with J gene TRBJ2-5; D is unclear. Trimming removed 4 bases from V and 7 bases from J, with 19 bases in between. CDR1 and CDR2 (germline): MGHDK, SYGVNS. This CDR3 is 15 amino acids long. CDR3 residues: CASSGEDVGWGTQYF. DNA for the CDR3: TGTGCCAGCAGTGGAGAGGACGTCGGATGGGGGACCCAGTACTTC.

This clonotype showed up many times. This chain connects TRBV20-1 to TRBJ1-1, with D uncertain. Germline loops: CDR1 DFQATT, CDR2 SNEGSKA (reference sequence). The V gene lost 6 bases and the J gene lost 3 bases, with 8 bases spanning the gap. The CDR3 is 11 amino acids. CDR3 sequence: CSADADTEAFF. CDR3 DNA sequence: TGCAGTGCCGACGCGGACACTGAAGCTTTCTTT.

This clonotype was observed at least ten times. The CDR3 bases are TGCAGTGCTAGGAAACCGGGGACAGGGGCCTATGGCTACACCTTC. Its translation: CSARKPGTGAYGYTF. The rearrangement uses TRBV20-1 and TRBJ1-2, with TRBD1 matching over 10 bases. CDR1 and CDR2 from the germline V gene are DFQATT and SNEGSKA (reference sequence). The CDR3 has 15 residues. V trimming: 3 bases; J trimming: 4 bases; junction bases outside the gene matches: 8.

This clonotype was seen a handful of times. The V and J genes are TRBV7-3 and TRBJ2-3; D gene uncertain. Germline V gene sequence: CDR1 SGHTA, CDR2 FQGTGA. Between the trimmed V and J ends, which lost 5 bases and 0 bases, there was a span of 9 bases. The CDR3 runs to 14 residues. The CDR3 loop reads CASSLVPSTDTQYF. CDR3 DNA: TGTGCCAGCAGCCTTGTTCCTAGCACAGATACGCAGTATTTT.

This clonotype was counted ten times or more. The chain carries TRBV20-1 and TRBJ2-5; TRBD2 is a possible D gene (7 bases). Trimming removed 1 base at V and 4 bases at J, with 13 bases between. The CDR3 is 14 amino acids. Germline lookup yields CDR1 DFQATT and CDR2 SNEGSKA (reference sequence). The CDR3, as DNA: TGCAGTGCTAGAGGGGGGGGGGCCATAGAGACCCAGTACTTC. It encodes CSARGGGAIETQYF.

This clonotype has ten or more counts. The V call is TRBV10-3, the J call TRBJ2-5; TRBD2 matches at 7 bases. CDR3 length: 13 amino acids. V gave up 5 bases and J gave up 4 bases; unmatched junction bases: 4. Germline loops: CDR1 ENHRY, CDR2 SYGVKD. CDR3 protein: CAISPPGGETQYF. CDR3 coding DNA: TGTGCCATCAGTCCTCCGGGAGGAGAGACCCAGTACTTC.

This clonotype was seen at least ten times. The gene calls are TRBV6-4 and TRBJ2-2; no reliable D call. The CDR3 totals 14 residues. V was clipped by 3 bases and J by 6 bases, with 11 bases between them. In germline, CDR1 is MRHNA, CDR2 SNTAGT. The CDR3 reads CASSEGQESGELFF. Here the CDR3 DNA reads TGTGCCAGCAGTGAAGGTCAGGAGTCCGGGGAGCTGTTTTTT.

This sequence joins TRBV7-9 and TRBJ2-7, with D possibly matching TRBD2 (5 bases). V lost 5 bases and J lost 3, with 8 bases in between. The CDR3 is made up of 12 amino acids. Germline V gene data show CDR1 as SEHNR and CDR2 as FQNEAQ (reference sequence). CDR3 sequence (DNA): TGTGCCAGCAGCCGCAGCGGCTACGAGCAGTACTTC. This codes for CASSRSGYEQYF.